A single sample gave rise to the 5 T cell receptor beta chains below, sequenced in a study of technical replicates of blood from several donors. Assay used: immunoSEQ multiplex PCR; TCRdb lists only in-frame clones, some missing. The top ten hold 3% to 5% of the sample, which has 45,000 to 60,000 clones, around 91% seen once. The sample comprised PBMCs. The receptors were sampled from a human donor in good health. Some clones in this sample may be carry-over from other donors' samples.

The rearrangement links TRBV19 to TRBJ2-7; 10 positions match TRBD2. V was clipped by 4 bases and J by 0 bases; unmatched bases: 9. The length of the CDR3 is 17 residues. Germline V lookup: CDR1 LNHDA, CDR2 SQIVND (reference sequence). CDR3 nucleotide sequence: TGTGCCAGTAGTAAGGCCCCTCTAGCGGGGGCCTCCTACGAGCAGTACTTC. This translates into CASSKAPLAGASYEQYF.

CDR3 amino acids: CASSHGRGPYEQYF. CDR3 sequence (DNA): TGCGCCAGCAGCCACGGCCGCGGTCCCTACGAGCAGTACTTC. The chain joins TRBV4-3 to TRBJ2-7, with D unresolved. CDR3 length: 14 amino acids. V was cut by 3 bases and J by 2 bases, with 11 bases left in between. Germline values: CDR1 LGHNA, CDR2 YSLEER.

The DNA for the CDR3 is TGTGCCAGCAGTGCGACAGGGGGCGCTGGGGCCAACGTCCTGACTTTC. Translation: CASSATGGAGANVLTF. This chain connects TRBV2 to TRBJ2-6; TRBD1 agrees at 10 bases. V lost 4 bases, J lost 2 bases, and 2 bases stayed unmatched. CDR3 length equals 16 residues. CDR1 and CDR2 (germline): SNHLY, FYNNEI.

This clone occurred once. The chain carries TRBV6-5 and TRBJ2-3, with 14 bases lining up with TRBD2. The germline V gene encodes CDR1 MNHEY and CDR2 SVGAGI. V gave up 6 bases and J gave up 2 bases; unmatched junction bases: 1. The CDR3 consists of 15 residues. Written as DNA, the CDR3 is TGTGCCAGCAGGGGACTAGCGGGAGCCACAGATACGCAGTATTTT. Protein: CASRGLAGATDTQYF.

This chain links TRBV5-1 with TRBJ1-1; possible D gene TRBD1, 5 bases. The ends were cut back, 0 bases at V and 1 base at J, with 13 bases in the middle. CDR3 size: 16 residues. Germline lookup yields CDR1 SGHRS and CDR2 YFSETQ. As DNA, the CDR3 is TGCGCCAGCAGCTTGGGTAGGGGTAGAGGGAACACTGAAGCTTTCTTT. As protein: CASSLGRGRGNTEAFF. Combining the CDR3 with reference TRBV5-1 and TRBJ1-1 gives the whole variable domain KAGVTQTPRYLIKTRGQQVTLSCSPISGHRSVSWYQQTPGQGLQFLFEYFSETQRNKGNFPGRFSGRQFSNSRSEMNVSTLELGDSALYLCASSLGRGRGNTEAFFGQGTRLTVV.